A single T cell receptor beta chain is shown here with its context. This sample is drawn from a study of blood T cell repertoires in COVID-19. About the research overall: The United States, Italy and Spain were the sources of the acute and convalescent COVID-19 samples. Nucleic acid was either cDNA or gDNA, and it came from T cells, B-cell-depleted T cells, or PBMCs.

CDR3 length: 13 residues. Per the germline V gene, CDR1 is PRHDT and CDR2 is FYEKMQ (reference sequence). V was pared by 5 bases and J by 8 bases, with 15 bases between. Profiled with immunoSEQ multiplex PCR; TCRdb holds only in-frame clones, not every one. The repertoire has some 45,000 clones, roughly 87% of them found once; the top ten carry 11% to 15%. Sample: peripheral blood. The sequence derives from a human donor in a cohort sampled during active COVID-19. The chain uses TRBV13 and TRBJ1-2; tentatively, D is TRBD1 (5 bases). The CDR3 bases are TGTGCCAGCAGCCCCGGAGGGGCGGGGGGCTACACCTTC. Translating it yields CASSPGGAGGYTF.